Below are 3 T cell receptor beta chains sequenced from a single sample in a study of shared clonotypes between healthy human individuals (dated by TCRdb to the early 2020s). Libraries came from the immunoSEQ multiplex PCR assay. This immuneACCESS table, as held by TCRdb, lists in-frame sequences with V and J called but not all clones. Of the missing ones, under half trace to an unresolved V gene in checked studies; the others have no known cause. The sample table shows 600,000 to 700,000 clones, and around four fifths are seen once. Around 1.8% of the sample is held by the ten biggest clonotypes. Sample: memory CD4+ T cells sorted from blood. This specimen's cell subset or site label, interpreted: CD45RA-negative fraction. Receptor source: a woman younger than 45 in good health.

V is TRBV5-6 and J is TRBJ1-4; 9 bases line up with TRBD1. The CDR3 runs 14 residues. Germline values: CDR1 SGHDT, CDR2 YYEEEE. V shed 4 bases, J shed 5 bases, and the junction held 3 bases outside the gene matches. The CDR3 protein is CASSLGTGNEKLFF. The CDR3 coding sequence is TGTGCCAGCAGCCTCGGGACAGGGAATGAAAAACTGTTTTTT.

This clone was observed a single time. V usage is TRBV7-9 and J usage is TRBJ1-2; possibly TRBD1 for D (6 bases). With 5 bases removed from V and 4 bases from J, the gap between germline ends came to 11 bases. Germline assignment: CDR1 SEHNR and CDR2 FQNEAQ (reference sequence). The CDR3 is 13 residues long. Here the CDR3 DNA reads TGTGCCAGCAGCAGGGGGACGGCCTATGGCTACACCTTC. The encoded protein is CASSRGTAYGYTF.

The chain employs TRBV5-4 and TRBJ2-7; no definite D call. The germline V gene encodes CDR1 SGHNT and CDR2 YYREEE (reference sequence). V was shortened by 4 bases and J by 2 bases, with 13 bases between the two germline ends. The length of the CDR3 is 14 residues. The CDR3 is CASSPPGRTYEQYF. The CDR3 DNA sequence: TGTGCCAGCAGCCCACCCGGACGTACCTACGAGCAGTACTTC.